The 5 T cell receptor beta chains below all came from one sample that was sequenced in a study of blood T cell repertoires in COVID-19. The method was immunoSEQ multiplex PCR; TCRdb's version includes in-frame clones alone and lacks a portion of them. The sample carries over 100,000 clones, more than 85% recorded once. The sample consisted of peripheral blood. The receptors were sampled from a man aged 18 to 29 with acute or convalescent COVID-19.

The V gene is TRBV3-1 (or the pseudogene TRBV3-2), the J gene TRBJ2-2; the match to TRBD1 covers 7 bases. CDR3 length: 15 residues. Germline CDR1 LGHDT, CDR2 YNNKEL (reference sequence). Trimming cost V 5 bases and J 3 bases; bases outside gene matches: 6. The CDR3 protein is CASSARDRDTGELFF. The CDR3 DNA reads as TGTGCCAGCAGCGCCCGGGACAGAGACACCGGGGAGCTGTTTTTT.

This clone was observed a single time. The chain uses TRBV7-9 and TRBJ1-1, with 7 bases lining up with TRBD1. After removal of 5 bases from V and 8 bases from J, the junction contained 5 bases not matched to a gene. The CDR3 contains 12 residues. CDR1 is SEHNR and CDR2 is FQNEAQ in the germline V gene (reference sequence). The CDR3 region has the DNA TGTGCCAGCAGCAAAGGGGACAGAGAAGCTTTCTTT. It encodes CASSKGDREAFF.

The chain has TRBV6-6 and TRBJ1-4; D remains unclear. CDR3 length: 14 amino acids. Germline V gene lookup returns CDR1 MNHNY and CDR2 SVGAGI (reference sequence). V was cut by 2 bases and J by 7 bases, with 11 bases left in between. This CDR3 reads CASSYGGPAEKLFF. The CDR3 nucleotides read TGTGCCAGCAGTTACGGAGGGCCCGCTGAAAAACTGTTTTTT.

This rearrangement joins TRBV18 to TRBJ1-1; TRBD1 matches at 8 bases. This CDR3 contains 13 residues. CDR1 and CDR2 from the germline V gene are KGHSH and LQKENI. V lost 6 bases to trimming and J lost 6 bases; unmatched junction nucleotides: 6. The CDR3 nucleotides read TGTGCCAGCTCCCTGGACAGGGTATCTGAAGCTTTCTTT. It specifies CASSLDRVSEAFF.

The chain links TRBV2 to TRBJ1-1; 7 bases fit TRBD1. V was pared by 7 bases and J by 10 bases, with 6 bases of the junction left unmatched. Looked up from germline, CDR1 is SNHLY and CDR2 is FYNNEI. The CDR3 spans 11 residues. CDR3 DNA: TGTGCCAGCACCGAGGAGGGGGCAGCTTTCTTT. Amino acid sequence: CASTEEGAAFF.